Reported below is one TCR beta chain. The source of the sample is a study of cytomegalovirus exposure and HLA in healthy donors. Use of 60 Vbeta and 13 Jbeta primers characterized the PCR. The assay was immunoSEQ multiplex PCR, and TCRdb's table has in-frame clones only and misses some. The sample includes around 280,000 clones, 70% to 90% of them seen just once. Trimming removed 5 bases from V and 9 bases from J; junction bases left unmatched: 15. The germline gives CDR1 SEHNR, CDR2 FQNEAQ (reference sequence). The CDR3 extends over 16 amino acids. The chain employs TRBV7-9 and TRBJ2-1, with TRBD2 matching 8 bases. This TCR was recovered from a young woman in good health and CMV-seronegative. The sequencing sample was made of PBMCs. The CDR3 DNA follows: TGTGCCAGCAGCCCGCAGGTACCGGGGGGGCGAGGTGAGCAGTTCTTC. Translating gives CASSPQVPGGRGEQFF.